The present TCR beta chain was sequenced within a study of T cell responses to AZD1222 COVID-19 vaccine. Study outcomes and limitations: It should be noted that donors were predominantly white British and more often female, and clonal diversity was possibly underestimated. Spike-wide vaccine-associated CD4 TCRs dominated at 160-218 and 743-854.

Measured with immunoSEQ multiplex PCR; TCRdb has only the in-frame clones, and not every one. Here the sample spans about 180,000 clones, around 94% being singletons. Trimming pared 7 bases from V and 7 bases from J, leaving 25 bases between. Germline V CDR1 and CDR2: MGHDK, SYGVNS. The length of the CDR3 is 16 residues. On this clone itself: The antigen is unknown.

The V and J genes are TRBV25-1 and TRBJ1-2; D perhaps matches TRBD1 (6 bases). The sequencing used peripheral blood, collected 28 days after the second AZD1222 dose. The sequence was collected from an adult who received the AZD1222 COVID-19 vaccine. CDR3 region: CASTRAPTGLEGGYTF. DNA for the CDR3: TGTGCCAGCACCAGAGCCCCGACAGGACTGGAGGGTGGCTACACCTTC.